Each of the 5 T cell receptor beta chains below was sequenced from the same sample in a study of monozygotic twins with inflammatory bowel disease. TCRdb processed the 5' RACE reads again and assigns one entry to each CDR3 protein, with no DNA. The sample's table shows some 99,000 distinct CDR3 sequences. The sequenced sample consisted of blood. Receptors were obtained from a human donor with ulcerative colitis or Crohn's disease, or a healthy co-twin of an affected twin (not recorded which).

The chain links TRBV3-1 to TRBJ2-2. Germline V gene sequence: CDR1 LGHDT, CDR2 YNNKEL (reference sequence). The CDR3 has 14 residues. This chain's CDR3 is CASSQDANTGELFF.

This chain joins TRBV7-9 and TRBJ2-2; TCRdb names TRBD2, which stays unverified in the absence of DNA. The CDR3 covers 17 residues. The germline CDR1 and CDR2 sequences are SEHNR and FQNEAQ (reference sequence). The CDR3 sequence: CASSPPGVAGVSGELFF.

The chain joins TRBV5-1 to TRBJ2-1; lacking DNA, the TRBD1 call made by TCRdb goes unchecked. Germline V gene lookup returns CDR1 SGHRS and CDR2 YFSETQ. This CDR3 contains 15 residues. CDR3 loop: CASSGQGLSYNEQFF.

The chain combines TRBV5-1 with TRBJ2-1; TCRdb picks TRBD1, but there is no DNA to check that call. This CDR3 has 15 amino acids. Per the germline V gene, CDR1 is SGHRS and CDR2 is YFSETQ. The CDR3 here is CASSSQTGTDNEQFF.

This chain links TRBV28 with TRBJ1-5. This CDR3 spans 13 amino acids. Germline V gives CDR1 MDHEN, CDR2 SYDVKM. The CDR3 is CASSLGSGGPQHF.